This TCR beta chain was captured by sequencing in a study of blood T cell repertoires in COVID-19. Across the whole study: Acute and convalescent COVID-19 samples came from the United States, Italy and Spain. T cells, B-cell-depleted T cells, or PBMCs supplied cDNA or gDNA.

As processed by the authors: Amplification with reference gene primers provided the estimates of nucleated cell counts. Repertoires were generated with immunoSEQ multiplex PCR, while TCRdb's copy carries only in-frame clones and drops some. That table gives V, J and clone size, and the DNA gave D and trimming. The table includes 86,000 or so clones, approximately 79% detected once. This CDR3 is 18 amino acids long. Trimming cost V 5 bases and J 9 bases; bases outside gene matches: 12. CDR1 is SGHTA, CDR2 FQGNSA, per germline. The gene calls are TRBV7-2 and TRBJ2-2, with 16 bases aligning to TRBD2. The sample comprised peripheral blood. This clonotype was obtained from a man between 65 and 85 years old with acute or convalescent COVID-19. CDR3 bases: TGTGCCAGCAGCCAGGGACTAGCGGGGGGGCCGAGGTTACGGGAGCTGTTTTTT. Protein sequence: CASSQGLAGGPRLRELFF.